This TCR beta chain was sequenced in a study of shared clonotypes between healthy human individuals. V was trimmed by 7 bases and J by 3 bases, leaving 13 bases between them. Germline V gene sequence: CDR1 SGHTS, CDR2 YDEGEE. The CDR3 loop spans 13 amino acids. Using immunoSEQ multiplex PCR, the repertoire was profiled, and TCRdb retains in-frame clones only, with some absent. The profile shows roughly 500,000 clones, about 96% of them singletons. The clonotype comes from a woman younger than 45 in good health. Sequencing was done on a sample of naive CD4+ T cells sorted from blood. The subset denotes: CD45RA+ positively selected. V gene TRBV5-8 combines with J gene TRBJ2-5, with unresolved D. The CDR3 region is CASAPVPKETQYF. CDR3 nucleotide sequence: TGTGCCAGCGCCCCCGTCCCGAAAGAGACCCAGTACTTC.